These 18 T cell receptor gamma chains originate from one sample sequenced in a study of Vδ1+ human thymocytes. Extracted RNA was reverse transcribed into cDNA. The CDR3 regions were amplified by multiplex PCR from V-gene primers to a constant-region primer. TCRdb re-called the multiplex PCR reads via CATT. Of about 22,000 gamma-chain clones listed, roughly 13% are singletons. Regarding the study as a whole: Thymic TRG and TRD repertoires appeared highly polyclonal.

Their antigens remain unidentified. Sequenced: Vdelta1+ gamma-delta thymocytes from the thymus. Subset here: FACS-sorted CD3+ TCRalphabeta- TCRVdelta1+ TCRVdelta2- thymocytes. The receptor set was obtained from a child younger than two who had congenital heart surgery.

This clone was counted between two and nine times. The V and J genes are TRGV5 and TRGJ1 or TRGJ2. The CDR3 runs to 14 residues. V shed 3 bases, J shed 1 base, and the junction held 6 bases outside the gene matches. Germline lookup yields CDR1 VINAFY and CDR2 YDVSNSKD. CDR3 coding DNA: TGTGCCACCTGGGACGGGGTTAATTATTATAAGAAACTCTTT. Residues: CATWDGVNYYKKLF.

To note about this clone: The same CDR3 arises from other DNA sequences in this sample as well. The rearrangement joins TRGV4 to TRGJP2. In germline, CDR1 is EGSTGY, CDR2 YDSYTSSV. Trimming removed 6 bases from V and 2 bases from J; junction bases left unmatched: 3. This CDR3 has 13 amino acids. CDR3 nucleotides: TGTGCCACCTGGTTGAGTAGTGATTGGATCAAGACGTTT. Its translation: CATWLSSDWIKTF.

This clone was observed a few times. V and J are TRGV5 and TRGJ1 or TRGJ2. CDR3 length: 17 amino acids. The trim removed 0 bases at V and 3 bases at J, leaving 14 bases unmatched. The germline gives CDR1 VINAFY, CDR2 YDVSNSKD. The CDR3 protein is CATWDRPRTVPYYKKLF. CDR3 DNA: TGTGCCACCTGGGACAGGCCAAGAACGGTGCCTTATTATAAGAAACTCTTT.

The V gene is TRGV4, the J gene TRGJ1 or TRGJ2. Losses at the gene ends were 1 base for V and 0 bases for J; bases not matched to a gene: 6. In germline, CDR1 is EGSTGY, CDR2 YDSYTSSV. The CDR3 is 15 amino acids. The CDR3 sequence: CATWDGLVNYYKKLF. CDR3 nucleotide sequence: TGTGCCACCTGGGATGGTCTGGTGAATTATTATAAGAAACTCTTT.

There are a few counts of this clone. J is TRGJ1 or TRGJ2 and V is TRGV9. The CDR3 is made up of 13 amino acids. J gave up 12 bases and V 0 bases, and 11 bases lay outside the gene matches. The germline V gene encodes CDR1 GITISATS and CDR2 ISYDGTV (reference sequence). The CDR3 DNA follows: TGTGCCTTGTGGGAGGTGCTGGGTCCGGCGAAACTCTTT. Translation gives CALWEVLGPAKLF.

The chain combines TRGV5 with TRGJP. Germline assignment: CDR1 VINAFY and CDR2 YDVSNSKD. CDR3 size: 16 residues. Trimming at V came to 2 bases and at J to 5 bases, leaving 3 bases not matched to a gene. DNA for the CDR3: TGTGCCACCTGGGACACAAAAGAGTTGGGCAAAAAAATCAAGGTATTT. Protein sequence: CATWDTKELGKKIKVF.

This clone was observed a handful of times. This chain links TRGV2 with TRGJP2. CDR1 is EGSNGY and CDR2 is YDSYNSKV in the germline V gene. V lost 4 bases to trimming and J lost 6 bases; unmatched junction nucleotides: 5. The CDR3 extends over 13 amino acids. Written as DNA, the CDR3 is TGTGCCACCTGGGATGTCCGTGATTGGATCAAGACGTTT. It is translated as CATWDVRDWIKTF.

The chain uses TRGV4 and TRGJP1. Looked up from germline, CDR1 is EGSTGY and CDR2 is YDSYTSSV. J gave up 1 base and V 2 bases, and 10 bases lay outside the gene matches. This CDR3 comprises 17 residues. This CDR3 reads CATWDEGSCTTGWFKIF. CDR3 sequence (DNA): TGTGCCACCTGGGATGAAGGGAGTTGTACCACTGGTTGGTTCAAGATATTT.

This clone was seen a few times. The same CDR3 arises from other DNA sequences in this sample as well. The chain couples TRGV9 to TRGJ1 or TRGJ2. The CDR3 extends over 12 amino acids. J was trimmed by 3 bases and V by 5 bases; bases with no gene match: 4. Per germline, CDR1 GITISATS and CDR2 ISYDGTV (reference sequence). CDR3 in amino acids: CALWVSYYKKLF. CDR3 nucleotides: TGTGCCTTGTGGGTGAGTTATTATAAGAAACTCTTT.

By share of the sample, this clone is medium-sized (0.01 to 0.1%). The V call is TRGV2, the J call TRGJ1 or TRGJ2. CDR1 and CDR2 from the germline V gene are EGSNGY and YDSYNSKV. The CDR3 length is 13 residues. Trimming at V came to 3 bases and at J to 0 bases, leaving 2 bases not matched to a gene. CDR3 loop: CATWDQNYYKKLF. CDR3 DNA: TGTGCCACCTGGGACCAGAATTATTATAAGAAACTCTTT.

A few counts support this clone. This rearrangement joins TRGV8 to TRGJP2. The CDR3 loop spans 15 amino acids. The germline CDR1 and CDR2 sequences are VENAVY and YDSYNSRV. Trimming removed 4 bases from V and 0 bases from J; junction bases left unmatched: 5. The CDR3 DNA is TGTGCCACCTGGGACATATATAGTAGTGATTGGATCAAGACGTTT. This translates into CATWDIYSSDWIKTF.

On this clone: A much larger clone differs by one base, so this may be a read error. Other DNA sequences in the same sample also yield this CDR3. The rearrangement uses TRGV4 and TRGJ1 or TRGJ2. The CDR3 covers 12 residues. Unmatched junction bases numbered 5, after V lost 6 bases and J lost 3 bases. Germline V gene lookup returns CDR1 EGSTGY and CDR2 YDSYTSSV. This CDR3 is CATWKSYYKKLF. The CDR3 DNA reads TGTGCCACCTGGAAGAGTTATTATAAGAAACTCTTT.

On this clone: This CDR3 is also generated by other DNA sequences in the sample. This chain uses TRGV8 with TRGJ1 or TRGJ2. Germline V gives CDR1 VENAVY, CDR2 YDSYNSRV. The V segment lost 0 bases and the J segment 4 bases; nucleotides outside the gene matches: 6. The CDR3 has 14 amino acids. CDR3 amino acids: CATWDRPWYYKKLF. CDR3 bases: TGTGCCACCTGGGATAGGCCTTGGTATTATAAGAAACTCTTT.

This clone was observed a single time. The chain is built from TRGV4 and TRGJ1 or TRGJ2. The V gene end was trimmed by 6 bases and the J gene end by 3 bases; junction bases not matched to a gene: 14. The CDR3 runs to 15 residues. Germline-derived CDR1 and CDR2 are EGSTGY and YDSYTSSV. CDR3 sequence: CATWSESVPYYKKLF. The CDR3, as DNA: TGTGCCACCTGGTCCGAGAGTGTCCCTTATTATAAGAAACTCTTT.

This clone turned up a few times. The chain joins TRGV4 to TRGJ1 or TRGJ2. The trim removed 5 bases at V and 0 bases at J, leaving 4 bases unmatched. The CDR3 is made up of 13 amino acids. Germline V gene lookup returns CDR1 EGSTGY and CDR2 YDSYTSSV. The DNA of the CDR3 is TGTGCCACCTGGGTTACGAATTATTATAAGAAACTCTTT. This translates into CATWVTNYYKKLF.

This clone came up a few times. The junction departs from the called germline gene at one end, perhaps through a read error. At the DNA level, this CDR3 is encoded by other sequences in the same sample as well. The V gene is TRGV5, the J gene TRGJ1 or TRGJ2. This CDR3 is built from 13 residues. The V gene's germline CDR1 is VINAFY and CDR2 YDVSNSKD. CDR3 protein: CATWDRPYYKKLF. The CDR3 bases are TGTGCCACCTGGGACAGGCCATATTACAAGAAACTCTTT.

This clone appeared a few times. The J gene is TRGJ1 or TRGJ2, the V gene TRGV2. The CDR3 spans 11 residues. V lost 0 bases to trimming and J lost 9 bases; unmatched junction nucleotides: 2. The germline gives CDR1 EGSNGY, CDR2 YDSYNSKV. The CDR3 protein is CATWDGFKKLF. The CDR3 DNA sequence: TGTGCCACCTGGGACGGGTTTAAGAAACTCTTT.

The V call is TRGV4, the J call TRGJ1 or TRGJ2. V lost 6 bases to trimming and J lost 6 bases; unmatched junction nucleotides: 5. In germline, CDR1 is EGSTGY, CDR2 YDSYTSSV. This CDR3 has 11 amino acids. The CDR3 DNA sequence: TGTGCCACCTGGACTACTTATAAGAAACTCTTT. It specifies CATWTTYKKLF.